A single T cell receptor (beta chain) is shown here with its context. Its antigen remains unknown. This CDR3 has 15 residues. V was clipped by 0 bases and J by 5 bases; unmatched bases: 6. CDR1 is MGHDK and CDR2 is SYGVNS in the germline V gene. The record originates from a study of OX40 agonist ivuxolimab in advanced cancers. Across the study: The patients' treatment was ivuxolimab, an agonistic anti-OX40 (CD134) antibody. Partial responses were recorded for three patients, including one with hepatocellular carcinoma and two with cutaneous melanoma. General study findings and limits: Average numbers of expanded clones were greater in CD8+ T cells than in CD4+.

Some clones are missing from TCRdb's copy, which holds only in-frame ones; the method was immunoSEQ multiplex PCR. The sample contains roughly 93,000 clones, about four fifths of which appear only once. Peripheral blood came from all dose cohorts at three timepoints. This sequence joins TRBV25-1 and TRBJ2-5, with 7 bases aligning to TRBD1. The material was CD4+ or CD8+ T cells sorted from blood, obtained in a trial of the OX40 agonist ivuxolimab. The source of this sequence is an adult with an advanced solid tumor such as melanoma, head and neck, liver or kidney cancer. In nucleotides, the CDR3 is TGTGCCAGCAGTGAATATTTGGGGGACAGTGAGACCCAGTACTTC. Protein product: CASSEYLGDSETQYF.